These 17 T cell receptor beta chains came from one sample sequenced in a study of identical twins (dated by TCRdb to about 2016). Library creation used 5' RACE. This sample was sequenced with an Illumina HiSeq 2000. Using fastp at Q25 and MiXCR, TCRdb reprocessed the public reads and kept productive beta chains. Identical CDR3 protein sequences are pooled into one entry, listed with their most common genes and DNA. The sample profile shows 640,000 or so distinct CDR3 sequences; 5.5% to 6.5% of them were found once. The biggest ten clones account for approximately 2% of the sample. The sample consisted of naive T cells sorted from blood. The cell subset or site label corresponds to: cells isolated with a human naive T-cell isolation kit. The receptors derive from a man between 18 and 29 years old in good health.

This clonotype was detected ten times or more. The V gene is TRBV4-3, the J gene TRBJ1-1, with D unclear. The germline V gene encodes CDR1 LGHNA and CDR2 YSLEER. V lost 0 bases and J 2 bases, leaving 10 bases between the germline ends. This CDR3 region has 15 residues. CDR3 region: CASSQDSQDNTEAFF. The CDR3 bases are TGCGCCAGCAGCCAAGACTCCCAAGATAACACTGAAGCTTTCTTT.

This clonotype appeared many times. This chain uses TRBV20-1 with TRBJ2-2; 12 bases agree with TRBD2. Unmatched junction bases numbered 11, after V lost 7 bases and J lost 5 bases. Looked up from germline, CDR1 is DFQATT and CDR2 is SNEGSKA (reference sequence). This CDR3 region has 16 residues. The CDR3 DNA reads TGCAGTGTTCCAGGACTAGCGGGATCAAAAACCGGGGAGCTGTTTTTT. Translating it yields CSVPGLAGSKTGELFF.

This clonotype was found a few times. The chain is built from TRBV15 and TRBJ2-1; TRBD2 matches at 11 bases. With V trimmed by 0 bases and J by 10 bases, 17 bases remained unmatched. Germline CDR1 LNHNV, CDR2 YYDKDF (reference sequence). The CDR3 extends over 19 amino acids. CDR3: CATSRESATSGSFIREQFF. CDR3 sequence (DNA): TGTGCCACCAGCAGAGAGTCGGCAACTAGCGGGAGTTTCATCCGAGAGCAGTTCTTC.

There are a few counts of this clonotype. The rearrangement joins TRBV5-1 to TRBJ2-1, with a weak D call TRBD1 (5 bases). Germline V gene lookup returns CDR1 SGHRS and CDR2 YFSETQ. V was clipped by 3 bases and J by 2 bases, with 15 bases between them. The CDR3 covers 16 residues. The CDR3 sequence: CASSYEGVWAYNEQFF. The CDR3 region has the DNA TGCGCCAGCAGCTACGAAGGGGTTTGGGCCTACAATGAGCAGTTCTTC.

The rearrangement joins TRBV7-2 to TRBJ2-1; D unclear. Germline CDR1 SGHTA, CDR2 FQGNSA. The CDR3 has 14 residues. V was clipped by 8 bases and J by 10 bases, with 21 bases between them. The CDR3 DNA is TGTGCCAGCGGAGTCAGGACCAAGGATTTAGAGCAGTTCTTC. As protein: CASGVRTKDLEQFF.

This clonotype was recorded many times. This chain joins TRBV7-9 and TRBJ2-2, with D perhaps assigned TRBD1 or TRBD2 (5 bases each). V was cut by 9 bases and J by 2 bases, with 13 bases left in between. The CDR3 totals 14 residues. CDR1 is SEHNR and CDR2 is FQNEAQ in the germline V gene (reference sequence). CDR3 in amino acids: CARESGGNTGELFF. The CDR3 nucleotides read TGTGCCAGGGAGAGTGGGGGAAACACCGGGGAGCTGTTTTTT.

This chain connects TRBV6-1 to TRBJ1-4, with D possibly being TRBD1 (6 bases). The CDR3 has 14 residues. In germline, CDR1 is MNHNS, CDR2 SASEGT. V was shortened by 6 bases and J by 7 bases, with 15 bases between the two germline ends. CDR3 nucleotide sequence: TGTGCCAGCAGCATACAGGGAAGGGGTGAAAAACTGTTTTTT. Its protein product is CASSIQGRGEKLFF.

In this sample, this clonotype turned up many times. The chain carries TRBV11-2 and TRBJ2-3, with 10 bases aligning to TRBD2. This CDR3 has 16 residues. Trimming cost V 5 bases and J 4 bases; bases outside gene matches: 9. Germline CDR1 SGHAT, CDR2 FQNNGV. As DNA, the CDR3 is TGTGCCAGCAGCGATCTAGCGGGAGTGAAACCAGATACGCAGTATTTT. Translating it yields CASSDLAGVKPDTQYF.

Ten or more counts support this clonotype. The CDR3 coding sequence is TGTGCCTGGAGTAGGGGACTAGCGGGACCCTCCTACAATGAGCAGTTCTTC. It translates to CAWSRGLAGPSYNEQFF. The V gene is TRBV30, the J gene TRBJ2-1; 13 bases agree with TRBD2. V shed 2 bases and J 0 bases; nucleotides not matched to a gene: 4. CDR1 and CDR2 from the germline V gene are GTSNPN and SVGIG (reference sequence). The CDR3 runs 17 residues.

This clonotype was seen at least ten times. CDR3 DNA: TGTGCCACCAGTTCCCCGGCGGATACGCAGTATTTT. This translates into CATSSPADTQYF. The chain uses TRBV24-1 and TRBJ2-3; D is uncertain. Germline CDR1 KGHDR, CDR2 SFDVKD. The length of the CDR3 is 12 residues. V dropped 6 bases and J dropped 6 bases, with 9 bases sitting between them.

The rearrangement uses TRBV19 and TRBJ2-1, with D tentatively TRBD2 (7 bases). This CDR3 contains 15 residues. The germline V and J ends were trimmed by 3 bases and 4 bases, with 13 bases remaining between them. CDR1 and CDR2 from the germline V gene are LNHDA and SQIVND (reference sequence). The CDR3 spells CASSILGGGYNEQFF. CDR3 bases: TGTGCCAGTAGTATCCTAGGGGGGGGGTACAATGAGCAGTTCTTC.

The sample holds a few counts of this clonotype. The chain joins TRBV30 to TRBJ1-1; D uncertain. From germline, CDR1 is GTSNPN and CDR2 SVGIG (reference sequence). V gave up 3 bases and J gave up 6 bases, with 14 bases separating them. The length of the CDR3 is 13 residues. The CDR3 here is CAWRNDRAAEAFF. DNA for the CDR3: TGTGCCTGGAGAAATGACCGGGCAGCTGAAGCTTTCTTT.

At least ten counts were recorded for this clonotype. Its ends do not fully match the called genes, so a read error is possible. The chain uses TRBV18 and TRBJ2-2; D is undetermined. From germline, CDR1 is KGHSH and CDR2 LQKENI. CDR3 length: 14 residues. CDR3 in amino acids: CASSPGRNTGELFF. CDR3 nucleotide sequence: TGCGCCAGCAGCCCCGGACGAAACACCGGGGAGCTGTTTTTT.

This clonotype was recorded a few times. This rearrangement joins TRBV5-1 to TRBJ2-6; 7 positions agree with TRBD1. Germline-derived CDR1 and CDR2 are SGHRS and YFSETQ. The junction had 2 bases not matched to a gene; V was cut back by 0 bases and J by 2 bases. The CDR3 sequence is 16 residues long. CDR3 coding DNA: TGCGCCAGCAGCTTGGGACAGGGAGCTGGGGCCAACGTCCTGACTTTC. Translated: CASSLGQGAGANVLTF. Supplemented by reference TRBV5-1 and TRBJ2-6, the full variable domain reads KAGVTQTPRYLIKTRGQQVTLSCSPISGHRSVSWYQQTPGQGLQFLFEYFSETQRNKGNFPGRFSGRQFSNSRSEMNVSTLELGDSALYLCASSLGQGAGANVLTFGAGSRLTVL.

This clonotype was seen repeatedly, ten times or more. The chain uses TRBV5-6 and TRBJ2-1; D call uncertain. V dropped 5 bases and J dropped 0 bases, with 9 bases sitting between them. There are 14 residues in the CDR3. The V gene's germline CDR1 is SGHDT and CDR2 YYEEEE. CDR3 residues: CASRAISSYNEQFF. The CDR3 DNA reads as TGTGCCAGCAGGGCCATCAGCTCCTACAATGAGCAGTTCTTC. Full variable domain (remainder filled in from reference TRBV5-6 and TRBJ2-1): DAGVTQSPTHLIKTRGQQVTLRCSPKSGHDTVSWYQQALGQGPQFIFQYYEEEERQRGNFPDRFSGHQFPNYSSELNVNALLLGDSALYLCASRAISSYNEQFFGPGTRLTVL.

This clonotype was picked up many times. The J gene is TRBJ2-1, the V gene TRBV20-1; TRBD2 aligns across 7 bases. Trimming took 0 bases from V and 4 from J; bases not matched to a gene: 9. The length of the CDR3 is 16 residues. Germline assignment: CDR1 DFQATT and CDR2 SNEGSKA (reference sequence). The CDR3 coding sequence is TGCAGTGCTAGAGATGCGGCTAGCGGCGAATACAATGAGCAGTTCTTC. Translation gives CSARDAASGEYNEQFF.

The chain links TRBV3-1 to TRBJ1-6; D remains ambiguous. V was pared by 0 bases and J by 10 bases, with 10 bases between. This CDR3 is built from 14 residues. CDR1 LGHDT and CDR2 YNNKEL come from the germline V gene (reference sequence). The CDR3 loop is CASSQDLGFSPLHF. CDR3 bases: TGTGCCAGCAGCCAAGATCTGGGGTTCTCACCCCTCCACTTT. Full variable domain (rest looked up from reference TRBV3-1 and TRBJ1-6): DTAVSQTPKYLVTQMGNDKSIKCEQNLGHDTMYWYKQDSKKFLKIMFSYNNKELIINETVPNRFSPKSPDKAHLNLHINSLELGDSAVYFCASSQDLGFSPLHFGNGTRLTVT.